The source of this TCR beta chain is a study of Ad26.COV2.S vaccination and SARS-CoV-2 variants. At the level of the study: A COV1001 Ad26.COV2.S trial-arm participant provided the sample.

Here immunoSEQ multiplex PCR was the method, and the copy in TCRdb shows in-frame clones only, minus some. Altogether about 400,000 clones are present, approximately 90% being singletons, with the ten largest covering 1.5% to 2%. This clone was seen just once. V was pared by 5 bases and J by 7 bases, with 24 bases between. The germline V gene has CDR1 MDHEN and CDR2 SYDVKM. The CDR3 extends over 17 amino acids. Treatment described: approximately 18 received Ad26.COV2.S at low or high dose, single or two shots; about 5 received placebo; per-sample allocation not given. Day 63 after the first injection of vaccine or placebo was the sampling time. Adults aged 18-55 years in Boston included the donor. Immunization relied on an Ad26 vector, which expressed Wuhan-strain SARS-CoV-2 spike.

Sample: peripheral blood, taken in a trial of Ad26.COV2.S vaccine versus placebo. The genes are TRBV28 and TRBJ2-4, with D possibly being TRBD1 or TRBD2 (6 bases each). The TCR originated in a person aged 18 to 65 who received the Ad26.COV2.S COVID-19 vaccine or a placebo. For the CDR3, the DNA is TGTGCCAGCAGTCATTTCCCGGCTACAGGGAGGAGGAACATTCAGTACTTC. Translating gives CASSHFPATGRRNIQYF.